The 23 T cell receptor beta chains listed next were all sequenced from one sample in a study of shared clonotypes between healthy human individuals. Using immunoSEQ multiplex PCR, the repertoire was profiled, and TCRdb retains in-frame clones only, with some absent. The sample contains some 2,500,000 clones, 93% of which appear only once. Input material: naive CD4+ T cells from PBMCs. The subset is: CD45RA+ positively selected. All receptors come from a man between 18 and 35 years old in good health. Some clones in this sample may be carry-over from other donors' samples.

The J gene is TRBJ2-1, the V gene TRBV29-1; 9 bases line up with TRBD1. The CDR3 is made up of 15 amino acids. CDR1 SQVTM and CDR2 ANQGSEA come from the germline V gene. J gave up 0 bases and V 4 bases, and 4 bases lay outside the gene matches. Written as DNA, the CDR3 is TGCAGCGTTGTAGGGGACAGGGTCTCCTACAATGAGCAGTTCTTC. It encodes CSVVGDRVSYNEQFF.

Details on this clone: The sample has other DNA sequences that encode this CDR3 too. V and J are TRBV5-4 and TRBJ2-7; TRBD1 aligns across 9 bases. The trim removed 2 bases at V and 5 bases at J, leaving 8 bases unmatched. Germline V CDR1 and CDR2: SGHNT, YYREEE (reference sequence). This CDR3 has 15 amino acids. The CDR3 loop reads CASSLSGTGPHEQYF. The CDR3 DNA reads as TGTGCCAGCAGCTTATCCGGGACAGGGCCCCACGAGCAGTACTTC.

In the case of this clone: This sample includes further DNA sequences coding for the same CDR3. This sequence joins TRBV19 and TRBJ2-7; D ambiguous. The CDR3 is made up of 13 amino acids. Germline V CDR1 and CDR2: LNHDA, SQIVND (reference sequence). The V end was cut by 4 bases, the J end by 0 bases, with 7 bases between. In DNA form, the CDR3 reads TGTGCCAGTAGTAGGGGTAGCTCCTACGAGCAGTACTTC. It specifies CASSRGSSYEQYF.

The chain is built from TRBV10-2 and TRBJ2-1; no reliable D call. The CDR3 extends over 14 amino acids. Germline V gene lookup returns CDR1 WSHSY and CDR2 SAAADI. V lost 0 bases to trimming and J lost 5 bases, with 8 bases between them. CDR3 loop: CASSESGWHNEQFF. The CDR3 DNA is TGCGCCAGCAGTGAGTCAGGGTGGCACAATGAGCAGTTCTTC.

This clone has only one observation. The J gene is TRBJ1-2, the V gene TRBV5-4, with D maybe TRBD1 (5 bases). Germline lookup yields CDR1 SGHNT and CDR2 YYREEE (reference sequence). V dropped 0 bases and J dropped 4 bases, with 13 bases sitting between them. The CDR3 is 15 amino acids. CDR3 region: CASSLVQGPLYGYTF. The CDR3 nucleotides are TGTGCCAGCAGCTTGGTGCAGGGACCACTCTATGGCTACACCTTC.

The V and J genes are TRBV20-1 and TRBJ2-7, with a possible D match to TRBD1 (5 bases). The CDR3 sequence is 11 residues long. Germline values: CDR1 DFQATT, CDR2 SNEGSKA (reference sequence). Trimming shortened V by 5 bases and J by 5 bases, and 10 bases separated the two germline ends. The CDR3: CSARQGNEQYF. The DNA for the CDR3 is TGCAGTGCTCGCCAGGGAAACGAGCAGTACTTC.

The chain recombines TRBV28 with TRBJ2-5; 8 bases align to TRBD1. CDR1 is MDHEN, CDR2 SYDVKM, per germline. V lost 6 bases, J lost 0 bases, and 9 bases stayed unmatched. The CDR3 totals 16 residues. For the CDR3, the DNA is TGTGCCAGCAGGTCGACAGGGGAAAGGAACCAAGAGACCCAGTACTTC. Translated: CASRSTGERNQETQYF.

This clone has just one count. The chain couples TRBV7-2 to TRBJ2-7; D unclear. Germline V gives CDR1 SGHTA, CDR2 FQGNSA. Trimming removed 5 bases at V and 5 bases at J, with 19 bases between. The CDR3 is made up of 15 amino acids. The CDR3 DNA sequence: TGTGCCAGCAGCGATTTCGGAATATCGGCGGACGAGCAGTACTTC. Translating it yields CASSDFGISADEQYF.

The genes are TRBV5-1 and TRBJ2-6; D ambiguous. Per germline, CDR1 SGHRS and CDR2 YFSETQ. The V gene lost 0 bases and the J gene lost 4 bases, with 11 bases spanning the gap. CDR3 length: 16 residues. The CDR3 reads CASSLEGLPGANVLTF. In DNA form, the CDR3 reads TGCGCCAGCAGCTTGGAAGGGCTACCGGGGGCCAACGTCCTGACTTTC.

This rearrangement joins TRBV7-9 to TRBJ1-2; 7 bases are a match to TRBD1. There are 14 residues in the CDR3. Germline CDR1 SEHNR, CDR2 FQNEAQ (reference sequence). Trimming took 5 bases from V and 13 from J; bases not matched to a gene: 16. CDR3 sequence: CASSPEQGRPGFTF. For the CDR3, the DNA is TGTGCCAGCAGCCCAGAACAGGGGCGTCCGGGTTTCACCTTC.

V usage is TRBV2 and J usage is TRBJ2-6; D not certain. Germline V gene lookup returns CDR1 SNHLY and CDR2 FYNNEI. Trimming removed 4 bases at V and 0 bases at J, with 7 bases between. The CDR3 is 15 amino acids. CDR3 sequence: CASSGYRSGANVLTF. Here the CDR3 DNA reads TGTGCCAGCAGTGGGTACCGCTCTGGGGCCAACGTCCTGACTTTC.

The chain joins TRBV11-2 to TRBJ2-3; 7 bases line up with TRBD1. This CDR3 has 13 residues. Per the germline V gene, CDR1 is SGHAT and CDR2 is FQNNGV. V was clipped by 8 bases and J by 2 bases; unmatched bases: 4. CDR3 nucleotides: TGTGCCAGCGGGGGACAGTACACAGATACGCAGTATTTT. Amino acids: CASGGQYTDTQYF.

This chain links TRBV5-1 with TRBJ1-2; D perhaps matches TRBD1 (6 bases). The CDR3 is 15 amino acids. Trimming took off 0 bases at V and 4 bases at J, with 13 bases between the two ends. The germline CDR1 and CDR2 sequences are SGHRS and YFSETQ. Here the CDR3 DNA reads TGCGCCAGCAGCTTGGAGGCAGGGACAATCTATGGCTACACCTTC. It codes for CASSLEAGTIYGYTF.

V usage is TRBV7-9 and J usage is TRBJ2-5; 9 bases are shared with TRBD1. The J call may be incorrect, as the DNA end agrees better with TRBJ2-7. From germline, CDR1 is SEHNR and CDR2 FQNEAQ (reference sequence). The CDR3 contains 14 residues. CDR3 amino acids: CASSHWDRVSEQYF. The CDR3 DNA reads TGTGCCAGCAGCCACTGGGACAGGGTTAGCGAGCAGTACTTC.

This clone showed up just once. The J gene is TRBJ2-1, the V gene TRBV30; D is undetermined. Germline CDR1 is GTSNPN and CDR2 is SVGIG (reference sequence). The CDR3 contains 10 residues. Trimming cost V 1 base and J 8 bases, with 3 bases left between them. CDR3: CAWSGDEQFF. The CDR3 nucleotides read TGTGCCTGGAGTGGGGATGAGCAGTTCTTC.

In the case of this clone: The same CDR3 also results from other DNA sequences found in this sample. The chain recombines TRBV5-1 with TRBJ2-2, with TRBD1 identical over 8 bases. Germline assignment: CDR1 SGHRS and CDR2 YFSETQ. This CDR3 region has 15 residues. J gave up 3 bases and V 5 bases, and 6 bases lay outside the gene matches. CDR3 in DNA: TGCGCCAGCAGTCCGGGACAGGTATACACCGGGGAGCTGTTTTTT. It yields the protein CASSPGQVYTGELFF.

The CDR3 bases are TGTGCCAGCACGGGTTTGGACTTGAACACCGGGGAGCTGTTTTTT. Translated, it gives CASTGLDLNTGELFF. The chain uses TRBV28 and TRBJ2-2; weak D call: TRBD2 (5 bases). Trimming took 7 bases from V and 1 from J, leaving 13 bases between them. The CDR3 covers 15 residues. CDR1 and CDR2 from the germline V gene are MDHEN and SYDVKM.

The V gene is TRBV6-5, the J gene TRBJ2-7; 7 positions agree with TRBD1. V was pared by 1 base and J by 1 base, with 7 bases of the junction left unmatched. The CDR3 is made up of 16 amino acids. CDR1 MNHEY and CDR2 SVGAGI come from the germline V gene. The CDR3 nucleotides are TGTGCCAGCAGTTACTTACCGGGACAGCATTCCTACGAGCAGTACTTC. It codes for CASSYLPGQHSYEQYF.

The chain carries TRBV7-3 and TRBJ2-7; 9 nucleotides match TRBD1. Germline values: CDR1 SGHTA, CDR2 FQGTGA. The CDR3 contains 16 residues. V shed 5 bases, J shed 2 bases, and the junction held 10 bases outside the gene matches. The DNA for the CDR3 is TGTGCCAGCAGCAGATCTTCCGGGACAGGGACCTACGAGCAGTACTTC. This codes for CASSRSSGTGTYEQYF.

The V call is TRBV10-3, the J call TRBJ2-3, with no clear D. This CDR3 comprises 10 residues. V shed 11 bases and J shed 6 bases, with 9 bases lying between them. Germline V gives CDR1 ENHRY, CDR2 SYGVKD. As DNA, the CDR3 is TGTGCCCTCGGTGGGGATACGCAGTATTTT. Amino acids: CALGGDTQYF.

V gene TRBV7-6 combines with J gene TRBJ1-2; D is uncertain. V dropped 5 bases and J dropped 4 bases, with 14 bases sitting between them. Germline loops: CDR1 SGHVS, CDR2 FNYEAQ. The CDR3 has 14 residues. The CDR3 coding sequence is TGTGCCAGCAGCCCGATAGCAGAACGCTATGGCTACACCTTC. It encodes CASSPIAERYGYTF. Looking up the rest from reference TRBV7-6 and TRBJ1-2 gives the full variable domain: GAGVSQSPRYKVTKRGQDVALRCDPISGHVSLYWYRQALGQGPEFLTYFNYEAQQDKSGLPNDRFSAERPEGSISTLTIQRTEQRDSAMYRCASSPIAERYGYTFGSGTRLTVV.

A word on this clone: The sample contains more than one DNA sequence encoding this CDR3. V is TRBV5-1 and J is TRBJ2-1; 7 bases map to TRBD2. J lost 2 bases, V lost 2 bases, and 4 bases had no gene match. There are 15 residues in the CDR3. The V gene's germline CDR1 is SGHRS and CDR2 YFSETQ. The CDR3 DNA reads TGCGCCAGCAGCTTTATTGCGGGAGCCTACAATGAGCAGTTCTTC. It codes for CASSFIAGAYNEQFF.

V and J are TRBV29-1 and TRBJ2-7; D is unresolved. Germline loops: CDR1 SQVTM, CDR2 ANQGSEA. The ends were cut back, 4 bases at V and 7 bases at J, with 14 bases in the middle. The CDR3 totals 12 residues. The chain's CDR3 is CSVAGPGEEQYF. CDR3 nucleotide sequence: TGCAGCGTTGCCGGGCCGGGCGAAGAGCAGTACTTC.